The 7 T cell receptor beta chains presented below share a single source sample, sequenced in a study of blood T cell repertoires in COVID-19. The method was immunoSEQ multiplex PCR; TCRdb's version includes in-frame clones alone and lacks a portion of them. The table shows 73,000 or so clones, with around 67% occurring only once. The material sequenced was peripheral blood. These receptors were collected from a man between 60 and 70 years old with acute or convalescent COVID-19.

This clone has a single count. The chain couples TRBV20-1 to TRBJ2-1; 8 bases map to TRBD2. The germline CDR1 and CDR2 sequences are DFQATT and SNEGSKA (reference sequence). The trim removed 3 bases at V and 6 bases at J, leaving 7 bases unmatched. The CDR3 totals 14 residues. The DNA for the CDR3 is TGCAGTGCTAGTGAGGGACTAGGGGGCAATGAGCAGTTCTTC. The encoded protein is CSASEGLGGNEQFF.

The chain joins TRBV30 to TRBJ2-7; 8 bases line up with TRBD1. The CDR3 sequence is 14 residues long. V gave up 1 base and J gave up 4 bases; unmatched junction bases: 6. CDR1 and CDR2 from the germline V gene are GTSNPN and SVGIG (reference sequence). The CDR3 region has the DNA TGTGCCTGGAGTGCCCGACAGGGGTTTTACGAGCAGTACGTC. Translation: CAWSARQGFYEQYV.

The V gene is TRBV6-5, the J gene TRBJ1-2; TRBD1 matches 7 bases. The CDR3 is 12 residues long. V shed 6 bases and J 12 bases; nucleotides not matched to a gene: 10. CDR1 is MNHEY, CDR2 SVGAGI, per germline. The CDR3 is CASRAGQDRDTF. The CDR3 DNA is TGTGCCAGCAGGGCCGGACAGGACCGTGACACCTTC.

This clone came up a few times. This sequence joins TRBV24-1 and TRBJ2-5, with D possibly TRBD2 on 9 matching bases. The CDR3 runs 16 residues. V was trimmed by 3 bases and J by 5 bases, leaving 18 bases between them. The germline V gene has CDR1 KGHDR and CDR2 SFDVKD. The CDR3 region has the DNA TGTGCCACCAGTGATCCAGGGGGCGCGGGAGGGGAGACCCAGTACTTC. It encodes CATSDPGGAGGETQYF.

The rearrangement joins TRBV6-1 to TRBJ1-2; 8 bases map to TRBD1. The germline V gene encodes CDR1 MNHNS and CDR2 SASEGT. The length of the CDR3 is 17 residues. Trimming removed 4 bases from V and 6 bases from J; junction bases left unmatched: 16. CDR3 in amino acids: CASSVNFQTRTGHGYTF. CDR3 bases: TGTGCCAGCAGTGTAAACTTTCAAACAAGGACAGGGCATGGCTACACCTTC.

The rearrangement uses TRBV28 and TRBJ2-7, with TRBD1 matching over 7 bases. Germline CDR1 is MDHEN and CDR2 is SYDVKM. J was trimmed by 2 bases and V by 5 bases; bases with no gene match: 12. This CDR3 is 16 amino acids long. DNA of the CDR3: TGTGCCAGCAGTCGCCAGCGACCGGGACAGACCTACGAGCAGTACTTC. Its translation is CASSRQRPGQTYEQYF.

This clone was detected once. The CDR3 sequence is CASSRSDGGTMAGYTF. CDR3 nucleotide sequence: TGTGCCAGCAGCCGCAGCGACGGGGGAACAATGGCGGGCTACACCTTC. The chain has TRBV3-1 (or the pseudogene TRBV3-2) and TRBJ1-2, with D tentatively TRBD1 (5 bases). Germline lookup yields CDR1 LGHDT and CDR2 YNNKEL (reference sequence). The length of the CDR3 is 16 residues. V lost 4 bases and J lost 8, with 23 bases in between.